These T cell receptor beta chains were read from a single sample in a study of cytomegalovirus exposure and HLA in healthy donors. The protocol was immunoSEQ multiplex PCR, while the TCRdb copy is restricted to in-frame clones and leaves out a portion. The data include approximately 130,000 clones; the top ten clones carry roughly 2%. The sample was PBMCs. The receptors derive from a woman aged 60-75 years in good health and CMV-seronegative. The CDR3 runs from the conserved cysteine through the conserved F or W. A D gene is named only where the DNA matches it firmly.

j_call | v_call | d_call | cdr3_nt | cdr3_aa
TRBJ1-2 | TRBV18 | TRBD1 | TGTGCCAGCTCACCACAGGGACAGGCTAACTATGGCTACACCTTC | CASSPQGQANYGYTF
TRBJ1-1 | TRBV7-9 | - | TGTGCCAGCAGCTTCTCCGAAAACACCGAAGCTTTCTTT | CASSFSENTEAFF
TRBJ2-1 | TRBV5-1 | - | TGCGCCAGCAGCATAAGCTCGAGCTCCTACAATGAGCAGTTCTTC | CASSISSSSYNEQFF
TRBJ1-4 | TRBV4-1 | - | TGCGCCAGCAGCACCCCCCAGTCCCCGACAGGAAAACTGTTTTTT | CASSTPQSPTGKLFF
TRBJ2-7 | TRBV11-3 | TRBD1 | TGTGCCAGCAGCCCCGGGACAGGGGGTATGTACGAGCAGTACTTC | CASSPGTGGMYEQYF
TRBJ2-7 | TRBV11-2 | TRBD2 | TGTGCCAGCAGCCTGACTAGCGAGTCCTCCTACGAGCAGTACTTC | CASSLTSESSYEQYF
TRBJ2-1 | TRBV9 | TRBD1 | TGTGCCAGCAGCGTAGAGGACAGGGCCCACTACAATGAGCAGTTCTTC | CASSVEDRAHYNEQFF
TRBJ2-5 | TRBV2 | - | TGTGCCAGCAGTGAAGCGGAGGTCGTGGGGGAGACCCAGTACTTC | CASSEAEVVGETQYF
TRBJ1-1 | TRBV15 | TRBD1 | TGTGCCACCAGACCGACAGGGAGGACTGAAGCTTTCTTT | CATRPTGRTEAFF
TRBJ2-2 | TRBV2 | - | TGTGCCAGCAGTGGGGAGGGGGGCCGAAAGGAGCTGTTTTTT | CASSGEGGRKELFF
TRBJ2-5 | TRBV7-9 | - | TGTGCCAGCAGCTTAGCGGCAGCGGGCCAAGAGACCCAGTACTTC | CASSLAAAGQETQYF
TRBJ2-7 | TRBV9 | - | TGTGCCAGCAGCGTAGATGCGAGCGAGCAGTACTTC | CASSVDASEQYF
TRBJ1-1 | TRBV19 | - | TGTGCCAGTAGTATGGGACACTCGAACACTGAAGCTTTCTTT | CASSMGHSNTEAFF
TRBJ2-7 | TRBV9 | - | TGTGCCAGCAGCGTAGGTACGGTGGGGGGAGGCGAGCAGTACTTC | CASSVGTVGGGEQYF
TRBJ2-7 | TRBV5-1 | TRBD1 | TGCGCCAGCAGCTCCCCGGGACAGGGGTACGAGCAGTACTTC | CASSSPGQGYEQYF
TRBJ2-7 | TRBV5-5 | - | TGTGCCAGCAGTACGGGACACAACTACGAGCAGTACTTC | CASSTGHNYEQYF
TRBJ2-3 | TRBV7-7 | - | TGTGCTAGCAGCTTAGGGGGACACGGGGCAGATACGCAGTATTTT | CASSLGGHGADTQYF
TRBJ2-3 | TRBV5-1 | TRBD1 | TGCGCCAGCGGACAGGGTAGCACAGATACGCAGTATTTT | CASGQGSTDTQYF
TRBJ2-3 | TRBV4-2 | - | TGTGCCAGCAGCCAAGATGGGAGCGGTCCGAACGGCGATACGCAGTATTTT | CASSQDGSGPNGDTQYF
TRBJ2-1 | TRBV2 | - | TGTGCCAGCAGTGACGCGGCAGGGTCCGTTAAAAGGCAGTTCTTC | CASSDAAGSVKRQFF
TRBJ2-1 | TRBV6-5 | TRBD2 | TGTGCATCCGGGACTAGCGTCAATGAGCAGTTCTTC | CASGTSVNEQFF
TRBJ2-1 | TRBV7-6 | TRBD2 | TGTGCCAGCAGCCCATACTCTAGCGGGGAGCAGTTCTTC | CASSPYSSGEQFF
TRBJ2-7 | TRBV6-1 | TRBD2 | TGTGCCAGCAGTGAAGAACTAGCGGGCTCCTACGAGCAGTACTTC | CASSEELAGSYEQYF
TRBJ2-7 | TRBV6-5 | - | TGTGCCAGCAAGACTAGTGTCTCCTACGAGCAGTACTTC | CASKTSVSYEQYF
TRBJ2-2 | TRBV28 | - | TGTGCCAGCAGATATACCGGGACACTGAACACCGGGGAGCTGTTTTTT | CASRYTGTLNTGELFF
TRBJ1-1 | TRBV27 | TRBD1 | TGTGCCAGCGGACAGGGATACACTGAAGCTTTCTTT | CASGQGYTEAFF
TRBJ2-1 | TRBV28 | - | TGTGCCAGCAGTCCTGGTGGGCTAGCGCGCAACAATGAGCAGTTCTTC | CASSPGGLARNNEQFF
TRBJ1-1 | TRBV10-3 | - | TGTGCCAGCGCTCCACAGGGCAGCACTGAAGCTTTCTTT | CASAPQGSTEAFF
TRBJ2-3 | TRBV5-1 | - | TGCGCCAGCAGAATGTACTATCGTGACACAGATACGCAGTATTTT | CASRMYYRDTDTQYF
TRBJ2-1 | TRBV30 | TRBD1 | TGTGCCTGGAGTTACAGGGGGCCCGGTGAGCAGTTCTTC | CAWSYRGPGEQFF
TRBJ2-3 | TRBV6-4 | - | TGTGCCAGCAGACTCGGAGATACGCAGTATTTT | CASRLGDTQYF
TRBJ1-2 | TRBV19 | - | TGTGCCAGTAGTATCAGGGGAGCCTACACCTTC | CASSIRGAYTF
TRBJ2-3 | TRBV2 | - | TGTGCCAGCAATAGCAGGGGGGTATCAGATACGCAGTATTTT | CASNSRGVSDTQYF
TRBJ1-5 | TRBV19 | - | TGTGCCAGTAGATTGGACGGGGGGGGCAATCAGCCCCAGCATTTT | CASRLDGGGNQPQHF
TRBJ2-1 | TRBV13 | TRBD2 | TGTGCCAGCAGCGCCGCCGGGACTAAGGGGTCATTTGAGCAGTTCTTC | CASSAAGTKGSFEQFF
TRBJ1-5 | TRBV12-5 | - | TGTGCTAGTGGTCCGGGGGACGGGCAGCCCCAGCATTTT | CASGPGDGQPQHF
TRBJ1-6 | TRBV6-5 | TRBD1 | TGTGCCAGCAGAAACCCGGGACAGGGGTATTCACCCCTCCACTTT | CASRNPGQGYSPLHF